A single sample gave rise to the 3 T cell receptor beta chains below, sequenced in a study of cytomegalovirus exposure and HLA in healthy donors. Both 60 Vbeta primers and 13 Jbeta primers went into the PCR. Data came from immunoSEQ multiplex PCR; TCRdb stores just in-frame clones and leaves some out. There are roughly 40,000 clones in the sample, with 4% held by the top ten. The material sequenced was PBMCs. The receptors shown here come from a male donor in good health and CMV-seronegative.

The gene calls are TRBV27 and TRBJ1-2; D is unclear. There are 14 residues in the CDR3. Deletions cut 6 bases from V and 3 bases from J, with 14 bases between. CDR1 is MNHEY and CDR2 is SMNVEV in the germline V gene (reference sequence). The CDR3: CASSAHGGDYGYTF. In nucleotides, the CDR3 is TGTGCCAGCAGCGCCCACGGCGGCGACTATGGCTACACCTTC.

The V gene is TRBV18, the J gene TRBJ2-2; tentatively, D is TRBD1 (5 bases). The germline V and J ends were trimmed by 3 bases and 3 bases, with 11 bases remaining between them. This CDR3 contains 15 residues. Germline V gives CDR1 KGHSH, CDR2 LQKENI. The chain's CDR3 is CASSPKGVYTGELFF. The DNA of the CDR3 is TGTGCCAGCTCACCTAAAGGGGTCTACACCGGGGAGCTGTTTTTT.

The J gene is TRBJ2-5, the V gene TRBV5-1, with TRBD1 identical over 7 bases. The J call may be faulty, since TRBJ2-7 better matches the DNA end. Germline CDR1 and CDR2: SGHRS and YFSETQ. The CDR3 totals 14 residues. CDR3 sequence: CASSLVQGVYEQYF. In DNA, the CDR3 is TGCGCCAGCAGCTTGGTCCAGGGGGTCTACGAGCAGTACTTC.